Listed here is a single T cell receptor beta chain. This receptor's antigen is unknown. Base qualities were left out, and no much larger clone turns up one base away. These data are taken from a study of T cells in localized non-small cell lung cancer (dated by TCRdb to about 2020). Looking at the study overall: The study examined T cell repertoires in approximately 240 patients with early-stage NSCLC and compared tumors with uninvolved tumor-adjacent lungs. The cohort consisted of approximately 220 treatment-naive NSCLC patients whose localized lung tumors had been resected. A mean age of roughly 64 years was recorded for the NSCLC patients, of whom 129 were male and 100 to 110 were female.

At diagnosis, peripheral blood, uninvolved tumor-adjacent lung and tumor were collected and were preserved as a mix of fresh-frozen and FFPE material. For TCR repertoire profiling, blood samples were analyzed as peripheral blood mononuclear cells. TCR beta CDR3 regions were sequenced from DNA using the immunoSEQ Assay. From the authors' description of their analysis: To compute T cell density, TCR beta template counts were normalized to usable DNA, which was estimated by amplifying housekeeping genes. Richness was estimated with the preseqR package, extrapolating to 400,000 templates for PBMC samples and 120,000 templates for tissue samples. Clonality was defined as one minus Pielou's evenness. Tissue-enriched TCRs were identified by differential abundance testing using productive amino-acid clonotypes, minimum total count 5 and alpha 0.1. Repertoire overlap between compartments was quantified with the Jaccard Index and Morisita Overlap Index. GLIPH clustered TCR beta CDR3s with public tetramer-defined viral CDR3s; viral motifs required at least three viral sequences plus V-gene enrichment. Here the immuneACCESS table is served through TCRdb, limited to in-frame sequences with V and J called. Missing clones are a known gap in these copies; in checked studies unresolved V genes cover under half, and the rest lacks a known reason. The DNA was the basis for D and trimming; V, J and clone size are from that table. The sample table holds over 25,000 clones, of which about four fifths were seen once. The top ten clones comprise about 16% of the sample.

The paper as a whole reports these results and caveats: The highest T cell clonality was observed in uninvolved tumor-adjacent lung, where clonality exceeded that of tumor, suggesting that antigenic responses were more focused in uninvolved tumor-adjacent lung. Because multi-region tumor sequencing was not done, intratumor heterogeneity could not be ruled out. Of the top 100 tumor clones, a median of approximately 60 were detected in paired uninvolved adjacent lung; 28 were also among that lung's top 100. Because the study design was exploratory, TCR variables were selected using unadjusted p-values without false-discovery rate correction. Longer overall survival was associated with higher T cell density in blood, whereas shorter survival was associated with higher clonality in adjacent lung.

Reading from cysteine to phenylalanine, the CDR3 counts 14 amino acids. Solely the CDR3 DNA is kept, with 42 bases framed from the first base. The germline V gene (reference sequence) provides CDR1 MNHEY and CDR2 SMNVEV. V lost 5 bases and J lost 9 bases; the stretch between them is 14 bases long. The sequence was collected from a male donor aged 60 or older with stage III squamous cell lung carcinoma. The chain uses TRBV27 and TRBJ2-6; the D segment cannot be called with confidence. The input for sequencing was peripheral blood, taken before any cancer treatment. The nucleotide sequence reads as follows: TGTGCCAGCAGTACCAGGCCCTCCTACAACGTCCTGACTTTC. Translated, it gives CASSTRPSYNVLTF.